A selection of T cell receptor beta chains follows, all from one sample in a study of early T cells in non-severe SARS-CoV-2 infection. TCRdb re-called the 5' RACE reads through MiXCR, storing one row per CDR3 protein. Found here are fewer than 60,000 distinct CDR3 sequences, roughly 9.3% of them singletons; the top ten hold about 15%. The material sequenced was whole blood. These receptors all come from an adult who was a healthcare worker with PCR-confirmed SARS-CoV-2 infection or an uninfected control (not recorded which). The CDR3 runs from the conserved cysteine through the conserved F or W. D genes are given only for firm matches. Size is omitted from some rows. Given values are once, few, many or a class for expanded clones.

d_call	clone_size	v_call	j_call	cdr3_aa	cdr3_nt
TRBD1	-	TRBV30	TRBJ2-4	CAWSSGQGAKNIQYF	TGTGCCTGGAGCTCGGGACAGGGGGCCAAAAACATTCAGTACTTC
TRBD2	many	TRBV4-1	TRBJ2-1	CASSQLFASGRSGDYNEQFF	TGCGCCAGCAGCCAATTGTTTGCTAGCGGGAGGTCGGGGGACTACAATGAGCAGTTCTTC
-	few	TRBV7-9	TRBJ1-1	CASSRRGERAFF	TGTGCCAGCAGTCGCCGGGGCGAGAGGGCTTTCTTT
TRBD2	-	TRBV20-1	TRBJ2-1	CSATPPSGRSNEQFF	TGCAGTGCTACGCCCCCTAGCGGGAGAAGCAATGAGCAGTTCTTC
-	many	TRBV29-1	TRBJ1-1	CSVVGGTLANTEAFF	TGCAGCGTTGTCGGGGGAACATTAGCGAACACTGAAGCTTTCTTT
-	many	TRBV6-5	TRBJ1-1	CASSEQLMNTEAFF	TGTGCCAGCAGTGAACAACTGATGAACACTGAAGCTTTCTTT
TRBD2	-	TRBV6-1	TRBJ2-1	CASLTRTSADEQFF	TGTGCCAGCTTGACCCGGACTAGCGCTGACGAGCAGTTCTTC
-	many	TRBV27	TRBJ1-2	CASSLGPRGSYTF	TGTGCCAGCAGTTTGGGGCCCAGGGGTAGCTACACCTTC
TRBD1	medium-sized	TRBV7-8	TRBJ1-1	CASTPDRANTEAFF	TGTGCCAGCACCCCGGACAGGGCAAACACTGAAGCTTTCTTT
TRBD2	many	TRBV5-1	TRBJ2-1	CASSSSGRAYYNEQFF	TGCGCCAGCAGCTCCAGCGGGAGGGCGTATTACAATGAGCAGTTCTTC
TRBD1	-	TRBV19	TRBJ2-5	CASSSRQGREETQYF	TGTGCCAGTAGTAGCCGACAGGGAAGGGAAGAGACCCAGTACTTC
-	many	TRBV6-1	TRBJ2-1	CASSTEVHNEQFF	TGTGCCAGCTCGACTGAAGTGCACAATGAGCAGTTCTTC
TRBD1	few	TRBV5-1	TRBJ1-2	CASSLAGQGAFGSTNYGYTF	TGCGCCAGCAGCTTGGCCGGACAGGGGGCGTTTGGATCGACTAACTATGGCTACACCTTC
-	-	TRBV28	TRBJ2-2	CASSTRYNTGELFF	TGTGCCAGCAGTACGCGATACAACACCGGGGAGCTGTTTTTT
-	many	TRBV7-9	TRBJ2-3	CASSFHGGSTDTQYF	TGTGCCAGCAGCTTCCACGGCGGGAGCACAGATACGCAGTATTTT
-	-	TRBV7-2	TRBJ1-5	CASSLNNQPQHF	TGTGCCAGCAGCTTGAACAATCAGCCCCAGCATTTT
-	-	TRBV28	TRBJ2-7	CASSLLPGSFTYEQYF	TGTGCCAGCAGCCTCCTCCCGGGATCCTTCACCTACGAGCAGTACTTC
TRBD1	-	TRBV7-9	TRBJ1-2	CASSPGTGGLGYGYTF	TGTGCCAGCAGCCCAGGGACAGGGGGCCTTGGCTATGGCTACACCTTC
-	few	TRBV11-2	TRBJ2-1	CASSLVNSPGGTEQFF	TGTGCCAGCAGCTTAGTAAACTCTCCGGGGGGCACTGAGCAGTTCTTC
TRBD2	many	TRBV11-2	TRBJ2-7	CASSPPLAGGPFGQYF	TGTGCCAGCAGCCCCCCACTAGCGGGAGGCCCCTTCGGGCAGTACTTC
-	many	TRBV7-9	TRBJ1-5	CASSLEGLGGQPQHF	TGTGCCAGCAGCTTAGAGGGGCTAGGGGGTCAGCCCCAGCATTTT
-	many	TRBV9	TRBJ1-1	CASSVDVGETEAFF	TGTGCCAGCAGCGTAGATGTGGGTGAGACTGAAGCTTTCTTT
TRBD1	many	TRBV12-3/TRBV12-4	TRBJ2-2	CASSSRTGGVRTGELFF	TGTGCCAGCAGTTCTAGGACAGGGGGCGTCAGGACCGGGGAGCTGTTTTTT
-	few	TRBV5-1	TRBJ1-1	CASTENSLGLGTEAFF	TGCGCCAGCACCGAGAACAGCCTGGGGTTAGGCACTGAAGCTTTCTTT
-	many	TRBV6-6	TRBJ2-3	CASSYRGQDTQYF	TGTGCCAGCAGTTATCGGGGGCAGGATACGCAGTATTTT
TRBD2	many	TRBV4-2	TRBJ2-7	CASSQEVSSGIGAFYEQYF	TGTGCCAGCAGCCAAGAAGTTAGTAGCGGGATCGGAGCTTTCTACGAGCAGTACTTC
-	many	TRBV6-2/TRBV6-3	TRBJ1-5	CASSSAYSNQPQHF	TGTGCCAGCAGTTCCGCCTATAGCAATCAGCCCCAGCATTTT
-	many	TRBV23-1	TRBJ2-7	CASSQTRGIDEQYF	TGCGCCAGCAGTCAAACGAGGGGGATCGACGAGCAGTACTTC
-	few	TRBV5-5	TRBJ1-1	CASSPTGSSNTEAFF	TGTGCCAGCAGCCCCACAGGGAGCAGCAACACTGAAGCTTTCTTT
TRBD1	-	TRBV28	TRBJ2-7	CASSPPGQGPLYEQYF	TGTGCCAGCAGCCCACCCGGACAGGGGCCGCTGTACGAGCAGTACTTC
-	-	TRBV28	TRBJ2-7	CASGSYRDEQYF	TGTGCCAGCGGCTCCTACAGGGACGAGCAGTACTTC
-	many	TRBV6-2/TRBV6-3	TRBJ2-6	CASSYLRYNVLTF	TGTGCCAGCAGTTACCTCCGGTACAACGTCCTGACTTTC
-	few	TRBV7-8	TRBJ2-3	CASSPLGGSTDTQYF	TGTGCCAGCAGCCCATTAGGGGGTAGCACAGATACGCAGTATTTT
-	few	TRBV4-1	TRBJ1-6	CASSQEEEYNSPLHF	TGCGCCAGCAGCCAAGAGGAGGAGTATAATTCACCCCTCCACTTT
TRBD1	many	TRBV12-3/TRBV12-4	TRBJ2-7	CASSSGQVYEQYF	TGTGCCAGCAGCTCGGGACAGGTCTACGAGCAGTACTTC
TRBD2	few	TRBV12-3/TRBV12-4	TRBJ2-2	CASSPSGRANTGELFF	TGTGCCAGCAGCCCTAGCGGGAGGGCGAACACCGGGGAGCTGTTTTTT
-	many	TRBV7-6	TRBJ2-5	CASSPHRGWETQYF	TGTGCCAGCAGCCCCCACCGGGGTTGGGAGACCCAGTACTTC
-	-	TRBV28	TRBJ1-1	CASSPHRQNTEAFF	TGTGCCAGCAGTCCGCACCGACAGAACACTGAAGCTTTCTTT
-	many	TRBV20-1	TRBJ1-1	CSARDPRGTFFEAFF	TGCAGTGCTAGAGACCCTCGAGGGACATTCTTTGAAGCTTTCTTT
-	-	TRBV6-2/TRBV6-3	TRBJ1-1	CASTQSGSTAFF	TGTGCCAGCACCCAATCGGGGTCCACCGCTTTCTTT
TRBD1	many	TRBV7-7	TRBJ1-1	CAPVEGAGNTEAFF	TGTGCCCCGGTGGAGGGGGCTGGGAACACTGAAGCTTTCTTT
-	many	TRBV28	TRBJ1-1	CASRGGDSRNTEAFF	TGTGCCAGCAGAGGAGGGGACTCACGGAACACTGAAGCTTTCTTT
-	many	TRBV2	TRBJ1-1	CASMFSQSNTEAFF	TGTGCCAGCATGTTTTCCCAGTCGAACACTGAAGCTTTCTTT
TRBD2	few	TRBV2	TRBJ2-2	CASRPTSANTGELFF	TGTGCCAGCAGGCCGACTAGCGCGAACACCGGGGAGCTGTTTTTT
TRBD2	medium-sized	TRBV20-1	TRBJ2-4	CSARDGAGVRDIQYF	TGCAGTGCTAGAGATGGAGCGGGAGTTCGTGACATTCAGTACTTC
TRBD2	many	TRBV6-1	TRBJ2-2	CASTLTSTSTGELFF	TGTGCCAGCACCCTGACTAGCACAAGTACCGGGGAGCTGTTTTTT
-	-	TRBV6-4	TRBJ2-2	CASSDWVGELFF	TGTGCCAGCAGTGATTGGGTCGGGGAGCTGTTTTTT
TRBD2	-	TRBV12-3/TRBV12-4	TRBJ2-2	CASSHTSGGNTGELFF	TGTGCCAGCAGTCATACTAGCGGCGGGAACACCGGGGAGCTGTTTTTT
-	many	TRBV2	TRBJ1-1	CASRAVNTEAFF	TGTGCCAGCCGCGCGGTGAACACTGAAGCTTTCTTT
-	few	TRBV20-1	TRBJ2-4	CSARDSGVHIQYF	TGCAGTGCTAGAGATTCAGGGGTTCACATTCAGTACTTC
TRBD1	many	TRBV7-9	TRBJ2-7	CASSPRDRAPYEQYF	TGTGCCAGCAGCCCTCGGGACAGGGCTCCCTACGAGCAGTACTTC
TRBD2	many	TRBV7-9	TRBJ2-7	CASRNTSGRAREQYF	TGTGCCAGCAGGAATACTAGCGGGAGGGCTCGGGAGCAGTACTTC
-	-	TRBV24-1	TRBJ2-1	CATSDSHRAGEQFF	TGTGCCACCAGTGATTCTCACAGGGCGGGGGAGCAGTTCTTC
TRBD2	few	TRBV5-8	TRBJ2-2	CASRRGLALTGELFF	TGTGCCAGCAGGCGAGGACTAGCGCTTACCGGGGAGCTGTTTTTT